These T cell receptor beta chains were read from a single sample in a study of blood T cell repertoires in COVID-19. Clones were read by immunoSEQ multiplex PCR, and TCRdb kept only the in-frame ones, dropping some. The profile shows hundreds of thousands of clones, roughly 83% of them singletons. Sequenced input: peripheral blood. The receptors here all came from a woman in her seventies with active or convalescent COVID-19. The CDR3 runs from the conserved cysteine through the conserved F or W. A D gene is named only where the DNA matches it firmly.

d_call | j_call | v_call | cdr3_aa
NA | TRBJ1-2 | TRBV19 | CASSKGRDYGYTF
NA | TRBJ1-5 | TRBV2 | CASGAESNQPQHF
TRBD1 | TRBJ1-1 | TRBV18 | CASSPDRGRTEAFF
TRBD2 | TRBJ2-3 | TRBV9 | CASSVDYTSGVRYF
TRBD2 | TRBJ2-7 | TRBV7-9 | CASSPGTSGRGQYF
TRBD1 | TRBJ2-7 | TRBV5-5 | CASFRTGVSEQYF
NA | TRBJ1-6 | TRBV27 | CASSLVFPSNSPLHF
NA | TRBJ2-3 | TRBV7-2 | CASTAQRVTDTQYF
TRBD1 | TRBJ1-3 | TRBV13 | CASSFDRASGNTIYF
NA | TRBJ2-1 | TRBV9 | CASSSRGGTHSYNEQFF
NA | TRBJ2-1 | TRBV18 | CASSPGQSSYNEQFF
NA | TRBJ1-2 | TRBV5-4 | CASSLGGGAGANYGYTF
NA | TRBJ1-2 | TRBV5-1 | CASSFNRDGYTF
NA | TRBJ1-4 | TRBV11-2 | CASSLGRGWATNEKLFF
NA | TRBJ2-7 | TRBV30 | CACSRGGGALGEQYF
NA | TRBJ1-3 | TRBV6-5 | CASSYEGTYGNTIYF
TRBD1 | TRBJ1-6 | TRBV18 | CASSPQGGGNSPLHF
NA | TRBJ2-5 | TRBV6-5 | CASSSTGWTQYF
TRBD1 | TRBJ1-5 | TRBV28 | CASSPGQGGSYQPQHF
TRBD1 | TRBJ1-2 | TRBV6-6 | CASRTGTGFNGYTF
NA | TRBJ2-5 | TRBV10-3 | CAISEFVDSGQETQYF
NA | TRBJ2-7 | TRBV20-1 | CSASPPHEQYF
TRBD1 | TRBJ1-1 | TRBV28 | CATFGQGNTEAFF
NA | TRBJ1-6 | TRBV30 | CAWSAKGLQSPLHF
NA | TRBJ2-1 | TRBV5-4 | CASSRNRNDNEQFF
NA | TRBJ2-7 | TRBV20-1 | CSASHHPGLSYEQYF
TRBD1 | TRBJ2-3 | TRBV19 | CASSRTGGFVDTQYF
NA | TRBJ1-1 | TRBV11-2 | CASSLIYWNTEAFF
NA | TRBJ2-1 | TRBV5-6 | CASSGGTVPTYNEQFF
TRBD2 | TRBJ2-1 | TRBV18 | CASSPKTGGPQGHEQFF
TRBD2 | TRBJ2-5 | TRBV5-1 | CASSTQTSGGTLDQETQYF
NA | TRBJ1-5 | TRBV6-5 | CASRQGSHNQPQHF